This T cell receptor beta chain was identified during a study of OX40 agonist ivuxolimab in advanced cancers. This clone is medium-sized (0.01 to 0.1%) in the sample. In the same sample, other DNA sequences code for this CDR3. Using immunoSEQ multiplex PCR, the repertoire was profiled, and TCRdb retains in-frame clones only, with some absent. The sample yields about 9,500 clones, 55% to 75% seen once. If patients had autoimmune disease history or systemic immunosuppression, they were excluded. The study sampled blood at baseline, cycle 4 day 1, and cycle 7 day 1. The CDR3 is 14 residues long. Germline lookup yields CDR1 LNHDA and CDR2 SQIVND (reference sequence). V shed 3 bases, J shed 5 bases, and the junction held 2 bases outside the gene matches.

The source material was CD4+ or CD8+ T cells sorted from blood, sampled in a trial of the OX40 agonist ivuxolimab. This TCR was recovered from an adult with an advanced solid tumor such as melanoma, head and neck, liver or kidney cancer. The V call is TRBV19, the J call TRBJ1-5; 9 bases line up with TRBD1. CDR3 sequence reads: CASSIWTGDQPQHF. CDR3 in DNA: TGTGCCAGTAGTATCTGGACAGGGGATCAGCCCCAGCATTTT.